The T cell receptor beta chain described here comes from a study of molecular identifiers for immune sequencing clone quantification. TCRdb re-derived calls from the PCR reads in MiXCR, one entry per CDR3 protein. The sample has approximately 100,000 distinct CDR3 sequences, around a third seen once; the top ten hold around 4%. The CDR3 has 14 amino acids. The V gene's germline CDR1 is SGHRS and CDR2 YFSETQ. The V gene lost 4 bases and the J gene lost 1 base, with 11 bases spanning the gap. This clonotype was sampled from a human donor in good health. Some libraries in this study had Jurkat cell RNA spiked in. Material: naive CD8+ T cells from blood, with Jurkat cell RNA spiked in. Described subset: FACS-sorted CD8+CD4-CCR7+CD45RA+ naive T cells. This chain joins TRBV5-1 and TRBJ1-1, with D unresolved. The CDR3 bases are TGCGCCAGCAGCCTGGCAACCTCGAACACTGAAGCTTTCTTT. Amino acids: CASSLATSNTEAFF. Full variable domain (rest looked up from reference TRBV5-1 and TRBJ1-1): KAGVTQTPRYLIKTRGQQVTLSCSPISGHRSVSWYQQTPGQGLQFLFEYFSETQRNKGNFPGRFSGRQFSNSRSEMNVSTLELGDSALYLCASSLATSNTEAFFGQGTRLTVV.